The sequence of this T cell receptor (beta chain) was determined in a study of human T cells and chemical hapten exposure. Study conclusions and caveats: DPC sensitization did not alter TCRs above 1 in 1000 frequency.

This clonotype was recorded a few times. Its antigen remains unknown. The time point is: pre-sensitization, week 0. Regarding treatment: therapeutic diphenylcyclopropenone sensitization with weekly scalp DPC. How the authors handled the data: Sample TCR totals centred on a median of around 100,000, ranging about 20,000 to 750,000. TCRdb used MiXCR to reprocess the RACE reads, holding one entry per CDR3 protein. None of the V and J calls come from the authors' own analysis; TCRdb made them. The sample has about 290,000 distinct CDR3 sequences, about 7.7% seen once. The CDR3 contains 12 residues. CDR1 and CDR2 from the germline V gene are SGDLS and YYNGEE. V dropped 1 base and J dropped 12 bases, with 12 bases sitting between them.

Sequences were derived from whole blood, sampled in connection with sensitization to the hapten diphenylcyclopropenone (DPC). The origin of this receptor is a young man with alopecia areata. Some clones in this sample may be carry-over from other donors' samples. V is TRBV9 and J is TRBJ2-3; TRBD2 is a possible D gene (6 bases). CDR3 DNA sequence: TGTGCCAGCAGCGTACGGGGGAGTCTCCAGTATTTT. Translation: CASSVRGSLQYF.